Listed below are T cell receptor beta chains from one sample, sequenced in a study of shared clonotypes between healthy human individuals. TCRdb keeps only in-frame clones here, not all; method: immunoSEQ multiplex PCR. This table holds hundreds of thousands of clones, about 95% found once. Sequencing used naive CD8+ T cells sorted from blood. The source is a woman aged 25 to 39 in good health. Both conserved end residues are part of each CDR3. The order of the fields is D gene, V gene, CDR3 length, clone size, J gene, CDR3 protein, CDR3 DNA. The D gene is left open where the match is weak. For some rows the clone size is stated as once, few or many, or as a class when expanded; others skip it.

>TRBD1|TRBV7-9|16|NA|TRBJ2-1
CASSNTDRGPLNEQFF
TGTGCCAGCAGCAACACGGACAGGGGGCCCCTCAATGAGCAGTTCTTC
>TRBD1|TRBV13|14|NA|TRBJ1-2
CASKTGTGSYGYTF
TGTGCCAGCAAGACCGGGACAGGGTCGTATGGCTACACCTTC
>TRBD2|TRBV19|15|NA|TRBJ2-5
CASSIGAGAQETQYF
TGTGCCAGTAGTATTGGAGCGGGGGCACAAGAGACCCAGTACTTC
>NA|TRBV27|14|NA|TRBJ2-1
CASSLGINIHEQFF
TGTGCCAGCAGTTTGGGGATTAATATTCATGAGCAGTTCTTC
>NA|TRBV27|16|NA|TRBJ1-2
CASSFSAVGQNYGYTF
TGTGCCAGCAGTTTTTCGGCGGTAGGACAGAACTATGGCTACACCTTC
>NA|TRBV6-5|13|NA|TRBJ2-5
CASRTHHQETQYF
TGTGCCAGCAGGACACACCACCAAGAGACCCAGTACTTC
>TRBD2|TRBV19|14|once|TRBJ2-2
CASGLAGNTGELFF
TGTGCCAGTGGACTAGCGGGAAACACCGGGGAGCTGTTTTTT
>NA|TRBV28|11|NA|TRBJ2-7
CASSFGHEQYF
TGTGCCAGCAGTTTTGGCCACGAGCAGTACTTC
>TRBD1|TRBV4-1|15|NA|TRBJ1-2
CASSQFRQGNYGYTF
TGCGCCAGCAGCCAATTCCGACAGGGGAACTATGGCTACACCTTC
>NA|TRBV13|14|NA|TRBJ1-5
CASSLGDSNQPQHF
TGTGCCAGCAGCTTAGGGGATAGCAATCAGCCCCAGCATTTT
>NA|TRBV19|16|NA|TRBJ1-5
CASSIGADLSNQPQHF
TGTGCCAGTAGTATAGGGGCAGACCTTAGCAATCAGCCCCAGCATTTT
>TRBD1|TRBV10-2|13|NA|TRBJ2-7
CASADRGTYEQYF
TGCGCCAGCGCCGACAGGGGGACTTACGAGCAGTACTTC
>NA|TRBV7-9|14|NA|TRBJ2-7
CASSPMDRSYEQYF
TGTGCCAGCAGCCCTATGGACAGATCCTACGAGCAGTACTTC
>TRBD1|TRBV19|14|NA|TRBJ2-7
CASSRGTALYEQYF
TGTGCCAGTAGCCGAGGGACAGCTCTCTACGAGCAGTACTTC
>NA|TRBV13|14|NA|TRBJ2-7
CASSQGLGSYEQYF
TGTGCCAGCAGCCAGGGACTCGGCTCCTACGAGCAGTACTTC
>NA|TRBV28|17|NA|TRBJ2-7
CASRDQKSVVVEHEQYF
TGTGCCAGCAGAGACCAAAAATCCGTGGTAGTCGAGCACGAGCAGTACTTC
>NA|TRBV28|13|NA|TRBJ2-2
CASSLSRTGELFF
TGTGCCAGCAGTTTATCCCGGACCGGGGAGCTGTTTTTT
>NA|TRBV5-6|15|NA|TRBJ2-7
CASSFSTSGSYEQYF
TGTGCCAGCAGCTTTTCCACGTCCGGCTCCTACGAGCAGTACTTC
>NA|TRBV4-1|16|NA|TRBJ2-2
CASSQDWAGNTGELFF
TGCGCCAGCAGCCAAGACTGGGCAGGGAACACCGGGGAGCTGTTTTTT
>NA|TRBV28|14|NA|TRBJ2-3
CASSTRTNTDTQYF
TGTGCCAGCAGTACTAGGACAAACACAGATACGCAGTATTTT
>NA|TRBV6-5|11|few|TRBJ1-2
CASGGGYGYTF
TGTGCCAGTGGGGGAGGGTATGGCTACACCTTC
>NA|TRBV27|15|NA|TRBJ1-5
CASSLLAGINQPQHF
TGTGCCAGCAGTTTATTGGCGGGGATTAATCAGCCCCAGCATTTT
>TRBD2|TRBV7-9|16|NA|TRBJ2-1
CASSSRGVESYNEQFF
TGTGCCAGCAGCTCCCGGGGGGTAGAATCCTACAATGAGCAGTTCTTC
>TRBD1|TRBV9|14|NA|TRBJ2-7
CASSPGTGNHEQYF
TGTGCCAGCAGCCCGGGGACAGGGAACCACGAGCAGTACTTC
>NA|TRBV7-9|15|NA|TRBJ2-7
CASSSWQGLFDEQYF
TGTGCCAGCAGCTCCTGGCAGGGTCTCTTTGACGAGCAGTACTTC
>TRBD2|TRBV6-5|14|NA|TRBJ2-1
CASSSGLAGIGQFF
TGTGCCAGCAGTTCCGGACTAGCGGGAATAGGGCAGTTCTTC
>TRBD2|TRBV27|16|NA|TRBJ2-5
CASSPRLAGVHETQYF
TGTGCCAGCAGTCCCCGACTAGCGGGAGTCCACGAGACCCAGTACTTC
>NA|TRBV6-5|13|NA|TRBJ1-2
CASRQQGPNGYTF
TGTGCCAGCAGGCAGCAGGGGCCAAATGGCTACACCTTC
>NA|TRBV5-1|16|NA|TRBJ2-1
CASNSQRLADYNEQFF
TGCGCCAGCAACTCTCAACGGCTAGCAGACTACAATGAGCAGTTCTTC
>TRBD1|TRBV27|14|NA|TRBJ1-2
CASSLSHAGGGYTF
TGTGCCAGCAGTTTATCGCATGCAGGGGGAGGCTACACCTTC
>NA|TRBV28|13|NA|TRBJ2-1
CASSLTFDNEQFF
TGTGCCAGCAGTTTGACATTCGACAATGAGCAGTTCTTC
>NA|TRBV29-1|16|NA|TRBJ2-6
CSVSGDPLSGANVLTF
TGCAGCGTTTCAGGGGACCCCCTCTCTGGGGCCAACGTCCTGACTTTC
>TRBD1|TRBV19|17|NA|TRBJ2-6
CASRDRVTMGGANVLTF
TGTGCCAGTAGGGACAGGGTAACTATGGGTGGGGCCAACGTCCTGACTTTC
>NA|TRBV11-2|18|NA|TRBJ1-1
CASRSLGRQELRNTEAFF
TGTGCCAGCAGATCCCTAGGACGTCAAGAGCTGAGGAACACTGAAGCTTTCTTT
>NA|TRBV15|13|NA|TRBJ1-5
CATSSRNRPPQHF
TGTGCCACCAGCTCTCGAAACAGGCCGCCCCAGCATTTT
>NA|TRBV4-2|15|once|TRBJ2-7
CASSQDQDGSYEQYF
TGTGCCAGCAGCCAAGATCAGGACGGATCCTACGAGCAGTACTTC